This T cell receptor beta chain was retrieved from a study of OX40 agonist ivuxolimab in advanced cancers. The germline V and J ends were trimmed by 2 bases and 2 bases, with 18 bases remaining between them. The CDR3 consists of 17 residues. Germline CDR1 is SGHAT and CDR2 is FQDESV (reference sequence). Repertoires were generated with immunoSEQ multiplex PCR, while TCRdb's copy carries only in-frame clones and drops some. Among 65,000 to 90,000 clones listed, 88% were seen once. This clonotype was obtained from an adult with an advanced solid tumor such as melanoma, head and neck, liver or kidney cancer. The specimen comprised CD4+ or CD8+ T cells sorted from blood, sampled in a trial of the OX40 agonist ivuxolimab. The chain has TRBV11-1 and TRBJ2-5; D is perhaps TRBD1 (5 bases). The CDR3 sequence: CASSLRGGLGNQETQYF. In DNA, the CDR3 is TGTGCCAGCAGCTTAAGGGGTGGGTTGGGGAATCAAGAGACCCAGTACTTC. The full variable domain, completed using reference TRBV11-1 and TRBJ2-5, is EAEVAQSPRYKITEKSQAVAFWCDPISGHATLYWYRQILGQGPELLVQFQDESVVDDSQLPKDRFSAERLKGVDSTLKIQPAELGDSAMYLCASSLRGGLGNQETQYFGPGTRLLVL.